The 28 T cell receptor beta chains given below trace back to one sample, sequenced in a study of CD8 T cells in ankylosing spondylitis. Each CDR3 protein gets one entry after TCRdb re-called the 5' RACE reads with MiXCR. This table has about 210,000 distinct CDR3 sequences, approximately 8.4% appearing once. Sequences were obtained from blood, either unsorted or a sorted T cell fraction (not recorded which). The receptors come from a female donor with ankylosing spondylitis or in good health (not recorded which).

This clonotype came up many times. J is TRBJ2-7 and V is TRBV30; D perhaps matches TRBD1 (6 bases). The CDR3 totals 14 residues. Germline-derived CDR1 and CDR2 are GTSNPN and SVGIG (reference sequence). Between the trimmed V and J ends, which lost 4 bases and 2 bases, there was a span of 15 bases. CDR3 sequence: CAWKGETVTYEQYF. In nucleotides, the CDR3 is TGTGCCTGGAAGGGGGAGACGGTTACCTACGAGCAGTACTTC.

This clonotype was seen ten or more times. The rearrangement links TRBV20-1 to TRBJ2-1; 12 bases match TRBD2. This CDR3 spans 16 amino acids. Trimming cost V 1 base and J 3 bases; bases outside gene matches: 4. Germline values: CDR1 DFQATT, CDR2 SNEGSKA (reference sequence). CDR3 in DNA: TGCAGTGCTAGAGCCCTAGCGGGGGGGGTCTACAATGAGCAGTTCTTC. It specifies CSARALAGGVYNEQFF.

This clonotype has just one count. The CDR3 is CASSPRPPNNEQFF. As DNA, the CDR3 is TGTGCCAGCAGCCCCAGGCCCCCCAACAATGAGCAGTTCTTC. The V call is TRBV4-2, the J call TRBJ2-1; unclear D gene. The ends were cut back, 4 bases at V and 5 bases at J, with 12 bases in the middle. The CDR3 loop spans 14 amino acids. CDR1 is LGHNA and CDR2 is YNFKEQ in the germline V gene.

At least ten counts were recorded for this clonotype. V and J are TRBV2 and TRBJ2-3, with D perhaps matching TRBD2 (5 bases). CDR1 and CDR2 (germline): SNHLY, FYNNEI. V gave up 10 bases and J gave up 4 bases, with 21 bases separating them. The CDR3 loop spans 15 amino acids. The CDR3 loop reads CATTPSSSVADTQYF. In DNA form, the CDR3 reads TGTGCCACCACCCCCTCGAGTAGCGTTGCAGATACGCAGTATTTT.

The J gene is TRBJ2-1, the V gene TRBV5-1; 13 positions match TRBD2. From germline, CDR1 is SGHRS and CDR2 YFSETQ. V lost 4 bases and J lost 2; bases outside the gene matches: 3. The CDR3 runs to 16 residues. The CDR3 bases are TGCGCCAGCAGCCGGACTAGCGGGAGTCCCTACAATGAGCAGTTCTTC. It yields the protein CASSRTSGSPYNEQFF.

This clonotype occurred many times. The chain combines TRBV29-1 with TRBJ1-4; D is undetermined. V was shortened by 6 bases and J by 11 bases, with 13 bases between the two germline ends. CDR3 length: 11 residues. Germline V gene lookup returns CDR1 SQVTM and CDR2 ANQGSEA. The CDR3 DNA follows: TGCAGCGTCGAGGACGGCATGAAACTGTTTTTT. This gives the protein CSVEDGMKLFF.

At least ten counts were recorded for this clonotype. The J gene is TRBJ2-1, the V gene TRBV12-3 or TRBV12-4, with TRBD2 identical over 8 bases. After removal of 6 bases from V and 9 bases from J, the junction contained 7 bases not matched to a gene. CDR3 length: 13 residues. In nucleotides, the CDR3 is TGTGCCAGCAGGGAGCGGGAGTCGGGTGAGCAGTTCTTC. Translation gives CASRERESGEQFF.

This clonotype was recorded at least ten times. This chain joins TRBV14 and TRBJ2-2; TRBD1 agrees at 9 bases. V lost 5 bases and J lost 3; bases outside the gene matches: 10. Germline CDR1 SGHDN, CDR2 FVKESK. The CDR3 consists of 17 residues. The CDR3 nucleotides are TGTGCCAGCAGCAGATTCGGGACAGGGCTCCACACCGGGGAGCTGTTTTTT. Its translation: CASSRFGTGLHTGELFF.

The chain is built from TRBV20-1 and TRBJ1-3; D remains ambiguous. Between the trimmed V and J ends, which lost 5 bases and 4 bases, there was a span of 18 bases. The germline gives CDR1 DFQATT, CDR2 SNEGSKA (reference sequence). The CDR3 runs 15 residues. The CDR3 DNA sequence: TGCAGTGCTCCGACGCAGTCACCGGGGGGAAACACCATATATTTT. Translating it yields CSAPTQSPGGNTIYF.

This clonotype was recorded at least ten times. The V call is TRBV2, the J call TRBJ2-1; 12 bases fit TRBD2. With V trimmed by 4 bases and J by 6 bases, 4 bases remained unmatched. The CDR3 has 15 amino acids. Germline lookup yields CDR1 SNHLY and CDR2 FYNNEI. CDR3 in amino acids: CASSVRTSGTNEQFF. CDR3 bases: TGTGCCAGCAGTGTACGGACTAGCGGGACCAATGAGCAGTTCTTC.

This clonotype was counted many times. The gene calls are TRBV20-1 and TRBJ2-3; D not certain. This CDR3 comprises 10 residues. Trimming stripped 7 bases from V and 2 bases from J, with 4 bases between. Per germline, CDR1 DFQATT and CDR2 SNEGSKA (reference sequence). The CDR3 DNA reads as TGCAGTGTAGACACAGATACGCAGTATTTT. Its translation: CSVDTDTQYF.

This clonotype showed up many times. This chain joins TRBV28 and TRBJ1-3, with 9 bases fitting TRBD1. Germline V gene sequence: CDR1 MDHEN, CDR2 SYDVKM. With 7 bases clipped from V and 2 bases from J, the junction kept 9 bases outside the gene matches. The CDR3 is made up of 16 amino acids. The CDR3 protein is CASTLQGAKAGNTIYF. The CDR3 DNA is TGTGCCAGCACCTTACAGGGGGCTAAGGCTGGAAACACCATATATTTT. The entire variable domain, with the rest obtained from reference TRBV28 and TRBJ1-3, is as follows: DVKVTQSSRYLVKRTGEKVFLECVQDMDHENMFWYRQDPGLGLRLIYFSYDVKMKEKGDIPEGYSVSREKKERFSLILESASTNQTSMYLCASTLQGAKAGNTIYFGEGSWLTVV.

This clonotype was recorded a few times. This chain joins TRBV25-1 and TRBJ2-2; D is undetermined. The CDR3 runs 12 residues. The V end was cut by 3 bases, the J end by 7 bases, with 6 bases between. Germline CDR1 is MGHDK and CDR2 is SYGVNS. CDR3 nucleotide sequence: TGTGCCAGCAGTGACAGAAACGGGGAGCTGTTTTTT. Amino acid sequence: CASSDRNGELFF.

This clonotype was counted ten times or more. The gene calls are TRBV15 and TRBJ1-6; no clear D. CDR3 length equals 15 residues. Trimming removed 0 bases from V and 9 bases from J, with 12 bases in between. Germline V gives CDR1 LNHNV, CDR2 YYDKDF (reference sequence). The CDR3 is CATSRELGSGSPLHF. For the CDR3, the DNA is TGTGCCACCAGCAGAGAGTTAGGGTCTGGTTCACCCCTCCACTTT.

This clonotype was detected ten times or more. The chain joins TRBV20-1 to TRBJ2-1, with D uncertain. Trimming stripped 1 base from V and 6 bases from J, with 16 bases between. Germline CDR1 and CDR2: DFQATT and SNEGSKA (reference sequence). The CDR3 runs 15 residues. Here the CDR3 reads CSARARALVGNEQFF. CDR3 in DNA: TGCAGTGCTAGAGCCCGGGCCCTCGTGGGCAATGAGCAGTTCTTC.

This clonotype has at least ten counts. The CDR3 spells CASSVQGNEQFF. In DNA form, the CDR3 reads TGCGCCAGCAGCGTACAGGGGAATGAGCAGTTCTTC. This chain links TRBV5-1 with TRBJ2-1; 7 bases agree with TRBD1. Germline-derived CDR1 and CDR2 are SGHRS and YFSETQ. The CDR3 consists of 12 residues. The V segment lost 4 bases and the J segment 7 bases; nucleotides outside the gene matches: 2.

This clonotype was counted many times. The rearrangement joins TRBV7-2 to TRBJ2-7, with 10 bases matching TRBD2. Germline CDR1 is SGHTA and CDR2 is FQGNSA. The CDR3 length is 15 residues. V shed 5 bases and J 4 bases; nucleotides not matched to a gene: 8. The chain's CDR3 is CASSSQAGGWYEQYF. The DNA of the CDR3 is TGTGCCAGCAGCAGTCAAGCGGGAGGGTGGTACGAGCAGTACTTC.

This clonotype was seen repeatedly, ten times or more. V is TRBV27 and J is TRBJ1-2, with 7 bases matching TRBD1. V lost 6 bases to trimming and J lost 8 bases; unmatched junction nucleotides: 9. The length of the CDR3 is 13 residues. Per the germline V gene, CDR1 is MNHEY and CDR2 is SMNVEV (reference sequence). As DNA, the CDR3 is TGTGCCAGCAGCCTAACAGGGGCTCACGGCTACACCTTC. It yields the protein CASSLTGAHGYTF.

This clonotype occurred a few times. The chain is built from TRBV6-5 and TRBJ2-7; TRBD1 agrees at 12 bases. This CDR3 region has 16 residues. After removal of 2 bases from V and 5 bases from J, the junction contained 7 bases not matched to a gene. The V gene's germline CDR1 is MNHEY and CDR2 SVGAGI. Here the CDR3 DNA reads TGTGCCAGCAGTTACGGAAGGGACAGGGGGCAAAACGAGCAGTACTTC. The encoded protein is CASSYGRDRGQNEQYF.

This clonotype was seen at least ten times. The rearrangement uses TRBV5-1 and TRBJ2-5, with 9 bases fitting TRBD1. Germline CDR1 SGHRS, CDR2 YFSETQ. This CDR3 spans 16 amino acids. The J segment lost 1 base and the V segment lost 0 bases, leaving 4 bases of the junction unmatched. The chain's CDR3 is CASSLAVTGGQETQYF. CDR3 DNA sequence: TGCGCCAGCAGCTTGGCGGTGACAGGGGGCCAAGAGACCCAGTACTTC. The whole variable domain, remainder taken from reference TRBV5-1 and TRBJ2-5, is KAGVTQTPRYLIKTRGQQVTLSCSPISGHRSVSWYQQTPGQGLQFLFEYFSETQRNKGNFPGRFSGRQFSNSRSEMNVSTLELGDSALYLCASSLAVTGGQETQYFGPGTRLLVL.

This clonotype was counted many times. This rearrangement joins TRBV7-8 to TRBJ1-1; possible D gene TRBD1, 5 bases. Trimming cost V 8 bases and J 5 bases, with 15 bases left between them. CDR3 length equals 13 residues. Germline-derived CDR1 and CDR2 are SGHVS and FQNEAQ. CDR3: CASALGGETEAFF. The CDR3 nucleotides read TGTGCCAGCGCCCTTGGAGGGGAAACTGAAGCTTTCTTT.

This clonotype was recorded many times. This chain joins TRBV20-1 and TRBJ2-7, with a tentative D call TRBD2 (6 bases). Trimming shortened V by 0 bases and J by 2 bases, and 14 bases separated the two germline ends. The length of the CDR3 is 15 residues. Germline V gene sequence: CDR1 DFQATT, CDR2 SNEGSKA (reference sequence). The DNA for the CDR3 is TGCAGTGCTAGAGATTTTAGCGGAGCCACCTACGAGCAGTACTTC. Translating gives CSARDFSGATYEQYF.

Ten or more counts support this clonotype. This chain uses TRBV29-1 with TRBJ2-5; a weak D match, TRBD1 (6 bases). This CDR3 is built from 14 residues. The V gene lost 4 bases and the J gene lost 2 bases, with 14 bases spanning the gap. Germline-derived CDR1 and CDR2 are SQVTM and ANQGSEA. The CDR3 DNA reads as TGCAGCGTTGTAGGGCAGGGGCAGCAAGAGACCCAGTACTTC. It specifies CSVVGQGQQETQYF.

This clonotype has at least ten counts. CDR3 in DNA: TGTGCCTGGAGCGCCGGGGGTTTGAGCAATCAGCCCCAGCATTTT. Its translation is CAWSAGGLSNQPQHF. The chain combines TRBV30 with TRBJ1-5, with D tentatively TRBD1 (5 bases). V lost 3 bases, J lost 1 base, and 13 bases lay in between. The CDR3 length is 15 residues. In germline, CDR1 is GTSNPN, CDR2 SVGIG (reference sequence).

The sample holds many counts of this clonotype. The chain combines TRBV7-2 with TRBJ1-5, with no clear D. The CDR3 spans 15 residues. Germline CDR1 is SGHTA and CDR2 is FQGNSA. V shed 4 bases and J shed 6 bases, with 16 bases lying between them. In nucleotides, the CDR3 is TGTGCCAGCAGCTCCCTCTCGGCGGTGAGTCAGCCCCAGCATTTT. The encoded protein is CASSSLSAVSQPQHF.

This clonotype was detected many times. This chain connects TRBV5-1 to TRBJ1-4; 8 nucleotides match TRBD1. This CDR3 region has 15 residues. The germline V gene has CDR1 SGHRS and CDR2 YFSETQ. V was clipped by 4 bases and J by 4 bases; unmatched bases: 6. CDR3 sequence: CASSPGQDFNEKLFF. As DNA, the CDR3 is TGCGCCAGCAGCCCGGGACAGGATTTTAATGAAAAACTGTTTTTT.

This clonotype was found a few times. The chain employs TRBV4-3 and TRBJ2-1; D is unresolved. The germline V gene encodes CDR1 LGHNA and CDR2 YSLEER. The CDR3 totals 15 residues. V lost 0 bases, J lost 8 bases, and 14 bases lay in between. The CDR3 is CASSQEFQVVDEQFF. The CDR3 DNA is TGCGCCAGCAGCCAAGAGTTTCAAGTTGTGGATGAGCAGTTCTTC.

This clonotype has at least ten counts. The V gene is TRBV12-3 or TRBV12-4, the J gene TRBJ2-7; 9 nucleotides line up with TRBD2. The CDR3 length is 16 residues. V lost 6 bases and J lost 4; bases outside the gene matches: 13. The CDR3 DNA follows: TGTGCCAGCAGCCCTTCACGGCGGGAGGGTGAGTACGAGCAGTACTTC. This sequence encodes CASSPSRREGEYEQYF.